This entry features one T cell receptor (beta chain) sequence. The sample comes from a study of CD8 T cells in Susac syndrome. The germline V and J ends were trimmed by 2 bases and 1 base, with 11 bases remaining between them. This CDR3 is built from 14 residues. CDR1 and CDR2 from the germline V gene are DFQATT and SNEGSKA (reference sequence). The RNA, about 0.45 to 1 ug, was put through reverse transcription using random hexamers. TCR beta CDR3 was amplified by immunoSEQ multiplex PCR. This amplification extended across 54 Vbeta and 13 Jbeta segments. TCRdb reanalysed the immunoSEQ multiplex PCR reads using MiXCR and keeps one entry per CDR3 protein. The sample shows some 220,000 distinct CDR3 sequences, nearly 97% of them seen only once. The T cells that were sequenced for TCR beta were CD8+ and CD4+ cells from blood.

V usage is TRBV20-1 and J usage is TRBJ1-1; a weak D match, TRBD1 (5 bases). Input material: CD4+ T cells from PBMCs. This TCR was sampled from a human donor with multiple sclerosis. In nucleotides, the CDR3 is TGCAGTGCTAGAATGCCAGGGCGGAACACTGAAGCTTTCTTT. Amino acids: CSARMPGRNTEAFF.